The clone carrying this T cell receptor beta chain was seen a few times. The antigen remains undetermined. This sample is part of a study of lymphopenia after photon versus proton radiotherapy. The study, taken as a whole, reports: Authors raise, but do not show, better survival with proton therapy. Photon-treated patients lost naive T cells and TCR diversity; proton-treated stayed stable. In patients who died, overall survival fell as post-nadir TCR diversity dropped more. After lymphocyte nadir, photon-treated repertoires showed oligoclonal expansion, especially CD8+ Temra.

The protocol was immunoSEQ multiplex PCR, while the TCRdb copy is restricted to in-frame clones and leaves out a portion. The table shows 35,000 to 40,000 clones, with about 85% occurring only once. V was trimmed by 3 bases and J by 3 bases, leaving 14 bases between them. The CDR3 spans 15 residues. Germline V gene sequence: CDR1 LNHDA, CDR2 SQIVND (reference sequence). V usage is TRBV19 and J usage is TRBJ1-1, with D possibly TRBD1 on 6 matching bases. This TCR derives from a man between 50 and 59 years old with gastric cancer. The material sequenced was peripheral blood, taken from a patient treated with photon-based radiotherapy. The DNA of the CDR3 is TGTGCCAGTAGTATCGGGGGGGGCCTTTACACTGAAGCTTTCTTT. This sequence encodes CASSIGGGLYTEAFF.